This is a list of T cell receptor beta chains from one sample in a study of T cells expressing NK-cell markers. TCRdb re-called the 5' RACE reads; one entry per CDR3 protein, DNA not given. The table lists some 190,000 distinct CDR3 sequences. The sequenced material came from blood T cells: a sorted CD56 or NKG2C T cell subset, CD4+ or CD8+ T cells, or bulk PBMC T cells (not recorded which). All receptors come from a man aged 18 to 69 in good health. Both conserved end residues are part of each CDR3.

>TRBJ2-7|15|TRBV6-1
CASSASGGGAYEQYF
>TRBJ2-3|13|TRBV19
CASLGTDTDTQYF
>TRBJ2-3|14|TRBV12-3/TRBV12-4
CASTLRGATDTQYF
>TRBJ1-5|15|TRBV2
CATAAGIGGNQPQHF
>TRBJ1-1|13|TRBV15
CATSRARNTEAFF
>TRBJ1-1|14|TRBV4-2
CASSQPQGITEAFF
>TRBJ2-1|15|TRBV2
CASSEVGPGAGEQFF
>TRBJ2-3|17|TRBV6-5
CASSLSGGQTSTDTQYF
>TRBJ2-1|13|TRBV11-1
CASRAQGNNEQFF
>TRBJ1-1|15|TRBV4-2
CASSPNLNMNTEAFF
>TRBJ2-7|15|TRBV19
CASSPGQGVVYEQYF
>TRBJ2-2|16|TRBV11-2
CASSLASGHPLGGLFF
>TRBJ1-5|14|TRBV27
CASSKLGGNQPQHF
>TRBJ2-7|12|TRBV15
CATSHKTGGQYF
>TRBJ2-3|14|TRBV5-1
CASSFGSTPDTQYF
>TRBJ2-1|12|TRBV30
CAWGVVYNEQFF
>TRBJ1-1|13|TRBV6-5
CASSYKPGIEAFF
>TRBJ1-2|19|TRBV5-1
CASSPWPTGDILSNYGYTF
>TRBJ2-2|15|TRBV27
CASSGDYANTGELFF
>TRBJ2-5|16|TRBV6-2/TRBV6-3
CASSYSASGVEETQYF
>TRBJ2-7|12|TRBV12-3/TRBV12-4
CASSPRDYEQYF
>TRBJ2-5|14|TRBV6-4
CASSGAGVQETQYF
>TRBJ2-3|16|TRBV27
CASRDLGQGVTGTQYF
>TRBJ2-1|14|TRBV20-1
CSARDGGGAEEQFF
>TRBJ2-7|15|TRBV27
CASSLASLSSYEQYF
>TRBJ2-3|15|TRBV11-2
CASSPSGGVTDTQYF
>TRBJ1-5|16|TRBV20-1
CSASGGRGRGNQPQHF
>TRBJ2-1|15|TRBV6-1
CASNLAERGYNEQFF
>TRBJ2-5|16|TRBV7-2
CASSLVWGGPTETQYF
>TRBJ1-5|16|TRBV21-1
CASSKEGIYSNQPQHF
>TRBJ2-1|16|TRBV10-3
CAIKEGGPSSYNEQFF
>TRBJ1-1|15|TRBV7-6
CASSSTPTRNTEAFF
>TRBJ2-7|14|TRBV11-2
CASSGELGTYEQYF
>TRBJ2-3|15|TRBV14
CASSQVPVITDTQYF
>TRBJ2-1|19|TRBV20-1
CSASPIGASGGHSYNEQFF
>TRBJ2-7|11|TRBV19
CASKPNYEQYF
>TRBJ2-2|14|TRBV24-1
CATSLGNGAGELFF
>TRBJ2-1|16|TRBV7-8
CASSLVVGGLTNEQFF
>TRBJ2-7|16|TRBV4-2
CASSQEGGTALYEQYF
>TRBJ2-3|12|TRBV7-6
CASSDRADTQYF
>TRBJ2-2|15|TRBV27
CASSRETGAAGELFF
>TRBJ1-5|15|TRBV6-1
CASSPGVGASEPQHF
>TRBJ2-2|16|TRBV2
CASNGGEGVIAGELFF
>TRBJ1-5|12|TRBV25-1
CASSAGQGEWHF
>TRBJ2-4|14|TRBV11-2
CASSSGGLGNIQYF